Listed below are T cell receptor beta chains from one sample, sequenced in a study of PD-L1 blockade in urothelial cancer. Assay used: immunoSEQ multiplex PCR; TCRdb lists only in-frame clones, some missing. The table includes about 80,000 clones, around 90% detected once. Sample: PBMCs, taken around atezolizumab (anti-PD-L1) treatment. Receptors originate from a woman in her seventies with urothelial cancer. CDR3s include the opening cysteine and the closing phenylalanine or tryptophan. A D gene is named only where the DNA matches it firmly. Clone size appears in some rows only: once, few, many, or a class for an expanded clone.

j_call | v_call | clone_size | d_call | cdr3_aa | cdr3_nt
TRBJ2-2 | TRBV7-8 | - | - | CASSLVGAGDNTGELFF | TGTGCCAGCAGCTTAGTAGGGGCAGGGGATAACACCGGGGAGCTGTTTTTT
TRBJ2-2 | TRBV15 | once | TRBD2 | CASSGRAMGTGELFF | TGTGCGTCTAGCGGGAGGGCCATGGGCACCGGGGAGCTGTTTTTT
TRBJ2-3 | TRBV4-1 | - | TRBD1 | CASSSGQGGADTQYF | TGCGCCAGCAGCTCCGGACAGGGAGGCGCAGATACGCAGTATTTT
TRBJ1-1 | TRBV28 | - | TRBD1 | CASRGDRTGTEAFF | TGTGCCAGCAGGGGGGACAGAACGGGCACTGAAGCTTTCTTT
TRBJ1-2 | TRBV19 | - | - | CATDRANYGYTF | TGTGCCACCGACAGAGCTAACTATGGCTACACCTTC
TRBJ2-7 | TRBV6-1 | - | - | CASSELMTRTYEQYF | TGTGCCAGCAGTGAACTGATGACAAGGACCTACGAGCAGTACTTC
TRBJ1-2 | TRBV28 | once | - | CASSLYHQYYGYTF | TGTGCCAGCAGTTTATACCACCAGTACTATGGCTACACCTTC
TRBJ2-7 | TRBV7-6 | - | - | CASSQLRGYEQYF | TGTGCCAGCAGCCAGCTACGGGGCTACGAGCAGTACTTC
TRBJ2-1 | TRBV2 | - | - | CASSLPSGNEQFF | TGTGCCAGCAGCCTACCCTCGGGTAATGAGCAGTTCTTC
TRBJ2-2 | TRBV5-4 | - | - | CASSSSGELFF | TGTGCCAGCAGCTCCTCCGGGGAGCTGTTTTTT
TRBJ1-2 | TRBV19 | once | TRBD1 | CASRVWTGTGPLPGYGYTF | TGTGCCAGTAGAGTGTGGACCGGGACAGGGCCTCTTCCGGGCTATGGCTACACCTTC
TRBJ1-2 | TRBV5-6 | - | - | CASSFSRASHTF | TGTGCCAGCAGCTTTTCCAGGGCAAGCCACACCTTC
TRBJ2-1 | TRBV4-1 | - | TRBD2 | CASSQDRTSGLAGANEQFF | TGCGCCAGCAGCCAAGACAGAACGAGTGGACTAGCGGGGGCCAATGAGCAGTTCTTC
TRBJ1-3 | TRBV4-1 | few | - | CASSQETGYTIYF | TGCGCCAGCAGCCAAGAGACGGGTTACACCATATATTTT
TRBJ2-7 | TRBV5-1 | - | TRBD1 | CASSLGQGSNEQYF | TGCGCCAGCAGCCTAGGACAGGGAAGCAACGAGCAGTACTTC
TRBJ2-3 | TRBV19 | - | TRBD2 | CASSIGWREGTDTQYF | TGTGCCAGTAGTATCGGTTGGCGGGAGGGCACAGATACGCAGTATTTT
TRBJ2-1 | TRBV7-2 | - | TRBD2 | CASSLTNGGEQFF | TGTGCCAGCAGCTTAACGAACGGGGGGGAGCAGTTCTTC
TRBJ2-2 | TRBV27 | - | TRBD2 | CATSTSGTGELFF | TGTGCCACTTCGACTAGCGGGACCGGGGAGCTGTTTTTT
TRBJ2-2 | TRBV7-7 | - | TRBD2 | CASSLGLAEYSGELFF | TGTGCCAGCAGCTTGGGACTAGCGGAGTACAGCGGGGAGCTGTTTTTT
TRBJ2-1 | TRBV21-1 | - | - | CASSKADRGSNSRYYNEQFF | TGTGCCAGCAGCAAAGCTGACAGGGGGTCAAATTCCCGTTACTACAATGAGCAGTTCTTC
TRBJ2-3 | TRBV11-2 | - | TRBD2 | CASSLAGTSWLSSTDTQYF | TGTGCCAGCAGCTTAGCCGGGACTAGCTGGTTGAGTAGCACAGATACGCAGTATTTT
TRBJ2-7 | TRBV5-5 | once | - | CASSFGAGLGYEQYF | TGTGCCAGCAGCTTTGGGGCGGGATTGGGCTACGAGCAGTACTTC
TRBJ1-1 | TRBV28 | - | TRBD1 | CASSRGQSNTEAFF | TGTGCCAGCAGTAGGGGACAGTCGAACACTGAAGCTTTCTTT
TRBJ2-3 | TRBV6-4 | - | - | CASSDRGGPSADTQYF | TGTGCCAGCAGTGACCGAGGTGGTCCGTCGGCAGATACGCAGTATTTT
TRBJ1-2 | TRBV18 | - | TRBD1 | CASSPYGFGQGNYGYTF | TGTGCCAGCTCACCGTACGGCTTTGGACAGGGGAACTATGGCTACACCTTC